The clone carrying this TCR beta chain was detected a few times. The antigen remains unidentified. This CDR3 is 13 amino acids long. Germline assignment: CDR1 MGHRA and CDR2 YSYEKL. The V end lost 4 bases, the J end lost 3 bases, and 9 bases lay between the germline ends. The sample originates from a study of graft-versus-host responses after intestinal transplantation. Across the whole study: Tacrolimus plus steroids were given to all recipients for roughly three years, preceded by anti-thymocyte globulin induction.

Clones were read by immunoSEQ multiplex PCR, and TCRdb kept only the in-frame ones, dropping some. Of approximately 50,000 clones listed, around 90% are singletons. Study outcomes and limitations: In patients with graft-donor T cell macrochimerism, allograft graft-versus-host to host-versus-graft clonal ratios were high. Declines in HvG clones occurring early post-transplant were associated with peak circulating GvH clone levels. There were GvH clones found in recipient marrow, and some of them appeared first in ileum or blood.

The gene calls are TRBV4-1 and TRBJ1-2; no clear D gene. The source of this sequence is a human patient who received an intestinal transplant, so some T cells may come from the graft donor. This sample comprised PBMCs, obtained 26 days after transplant. Here the CDR3 DNA reads TGCGCCAGCAGCCCCGGGATTCACTATGGCTACACCTTC. Amino acids: CASSPGIHYGYTF.